This TCR beta chain was profiled in a study of CD8 T cells in Susac syndrome. This CDR3 region has 13 residues. Germline V gene data show CDR1 as SQVTM and CDR2 as ANQGSEA. Trimming left V 6 bases short and J 6 bases short, with 17 bases between. Reverse transcription of roughly 0.5 to 1 ug RNA was carried out with random hexamers. TCRdb processed the immunoSEQ multiplex PCR reads anew with MiXCR; each CDR3 protein has one entry. Of 300,000 or so distinct CDR3 sequences in the sample, about 92% were seen once. This clonotype was seen just once. The sequenced sample was CD4+ T cells from PBMCs. The chain has TRBV29-1 and TRBJ1-2, with D perhaps TRBD1 (5 bases). The source is a human donor with multiple sclerosis. The DNA for the CDR3 is TGCAGCGTGGGGCTTCACCGCCTTAATGGCTACACCTTC. It translates to CSVGLHRLNGYTF. The full variable domain, in which reference TRBV29-1 and TRBJ1-2 provide the parts outside the CDR3, is SAVISQKPSRDICQRGTSLTIQCQVDSQVTMMFWYRQQPGQSLTLIATANQGSEATYESGFVIDKFPISRPNLTFSTLTVSNMSPEDSSIYLCSVGLHRLNGYTFGSGTRLTVV.